This T cell receptor beta chain appears in the sequencing data of a study of CD8 T cells in ankylosing spondylitis. Findings and limits, study-wide: One TCR beta motif, made up of roughly 8 highly homologous variants, appeared characteristic of ankylosing spondylitis blood. With a CD8+ phenotype, disease-linked clones were relatively rare in peripheral blood.

The CDR3 runs 14 residues. Trimming removed 4 bases from V and 1 base from J, with 8 bases in between. CDR1 is SGDLS and CDR2 is YYNGEE in the germline V gene. There are many counts of this clonotype. What it recognizes is unknown. One entry per CDR3 protein results from TCRdb running MiXCR on the 5' RACE reads. The data contain about 30,000 distinct CDR3 sequences, around 5% of them seen just once; the ten biggest clones take up about 1.7%. This sequence originates from a female donor with ankylosing spondylitis or in good health (not recorded which). Specimen: blood, either unsorted or a sorted T cell fraction (not recorded which). The J gene is TRBJ2-2, the V gene TRBV9; a weak D match, TRBD1 (5 bases). The CDR3 reads CASSKDRNTGELFF. In nucleotides, the CDR3 is TGTGCCAGCAGCAAAGACAGGAACACCGGGGAGCTGTTTTTT.